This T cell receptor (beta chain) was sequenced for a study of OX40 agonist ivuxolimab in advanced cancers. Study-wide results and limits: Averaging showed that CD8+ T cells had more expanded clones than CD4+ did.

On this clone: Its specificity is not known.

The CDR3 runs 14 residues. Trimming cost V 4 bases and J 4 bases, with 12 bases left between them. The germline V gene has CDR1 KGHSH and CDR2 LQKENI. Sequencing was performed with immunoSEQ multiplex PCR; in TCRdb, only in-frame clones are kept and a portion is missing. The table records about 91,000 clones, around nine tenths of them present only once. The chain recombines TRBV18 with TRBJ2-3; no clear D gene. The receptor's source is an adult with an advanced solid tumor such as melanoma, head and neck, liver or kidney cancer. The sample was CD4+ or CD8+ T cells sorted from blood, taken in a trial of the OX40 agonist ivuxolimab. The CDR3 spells CASSLSPRPDTQYF. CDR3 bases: TGTGCCAGCTCACTCTCACCAAGGCCAGATACGCAGTATTTT. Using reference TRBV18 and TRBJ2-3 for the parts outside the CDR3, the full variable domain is NAGVMQNPRHLVRRRGQEARLRCSPMKGHSHVYWYRQLPEEGLKFMVYLQKENIIDESGMPKERFSAEFPKEGPSILRIQQVVRGDSAAYFCASSLSPRPDTQYFGPGTRLTVL.